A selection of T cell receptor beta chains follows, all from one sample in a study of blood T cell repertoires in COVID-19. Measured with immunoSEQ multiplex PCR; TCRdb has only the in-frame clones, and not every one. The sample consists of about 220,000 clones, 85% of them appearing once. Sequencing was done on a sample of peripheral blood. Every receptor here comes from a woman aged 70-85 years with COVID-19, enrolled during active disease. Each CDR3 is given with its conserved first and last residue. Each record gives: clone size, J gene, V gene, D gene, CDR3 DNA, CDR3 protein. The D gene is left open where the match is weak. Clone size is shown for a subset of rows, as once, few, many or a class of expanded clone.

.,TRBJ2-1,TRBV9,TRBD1,TGTGCCAGCAGCCCCCGAGACAGGGGGTACAATGAGCAGTTCTTC,CASSPRDRGYNEQFF
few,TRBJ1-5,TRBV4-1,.,TGCGCCAGCAGCCAAGACGGGTCGGCGATCGTTCAGCCCCAGCATTTT,CASSQDGSAIVQPQHF
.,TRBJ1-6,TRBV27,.,TGTGCCAGCAGTTACAGGGATTCACCCCTCCACTTT,CASSYRDSPLHF
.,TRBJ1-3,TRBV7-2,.,TGTGCCAGCAGCTTAACGGGCGGGGACTCTGGAAACACCATATATTTT,CASSLTGGDSGNTIYF
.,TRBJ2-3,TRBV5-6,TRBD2,TGTGCCAGCAGCTTGGCTGAGACTAGCAGGGTAGATACGCAGTATTTT,CASSLAETSRVDTQYF
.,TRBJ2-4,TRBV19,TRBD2,TGTGCCAGTAGTCCGTTAACTAGCGGGAGCCCCGAAAACATTCAGTACTTC,CASSPLTSGSPENIQYF
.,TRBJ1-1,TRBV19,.,TGTGCCAGTAGTACTACCAGGGCGAGGACTGAAGCTTTCTTT,CASSTTRARTEAFF
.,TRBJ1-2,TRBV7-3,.,TGTGCCAGCAGCCCCCGCGGGGGATTAGACTACACCTTC,CASSPRGGLDYTF
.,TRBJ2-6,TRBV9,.,TGTGCCAGCAGCGTATCGGGGGACCGTGGGGCCAACGTCCTGACTTTC,CASSVSGDRGANVLTF
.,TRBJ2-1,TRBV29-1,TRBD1,TGCAGCGTTGAACTGATCCTCAGGGACAGGGCTTTGAATGAGCAGTTCTTC,CSVELILRDRALNEQFF
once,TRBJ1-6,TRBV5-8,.,TGTGCCAGCAGCTTGGCCGGGGACTCGAGTTCACCCCTCCACTTT,CASSLAGDSSSPLHF
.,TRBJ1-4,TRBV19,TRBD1,TGTGCCAGTAATAAAGGACAGGGTAATGAAAAACTGTTTTTT,CASNKGQGNEKLFF
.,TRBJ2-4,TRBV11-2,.,TGTGCCAGCAGCGTGGACTTTACGGCCAAAAACATTCAGTACTTC,CASSVDFTAKNIQYF
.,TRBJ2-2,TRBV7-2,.,TGTGCCAGCAGCTTGGTGCGCGCCACCGGGGAGCTGTTTTTT,CASSLVRATGELFF
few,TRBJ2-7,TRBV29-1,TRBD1,TGCAGCGTTGTTTACAGGGGGACCTACGAGCAGTACTTC,CSVVYRGTYEQYF
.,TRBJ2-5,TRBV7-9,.,TGTGCCAGCAGCCCGTCAGAGACCCAGTACTTC,CASSPSETQYF
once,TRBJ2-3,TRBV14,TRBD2,TGTGCCAGCAGCCAACGAGGACTAGCGGGAGATATCGCAGATACGCAGTATTTT,CASSQRGLAGDIADTQYF
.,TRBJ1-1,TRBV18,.,TGTGCCAGCTTACGAGAGAGTGAAGCTTTCTTT,CASLRESEAFF
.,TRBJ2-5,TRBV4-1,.,TGCGCCAGCAGCCAAGATGGTGGAGACCCCCAAGAGACCCAGTACTTC,CASSQDGGDPQETQYF
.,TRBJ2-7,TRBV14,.,TGTGCCAGCAGCCAGGGGGCTAGGTCGTACTTC,CASSQGARSYF
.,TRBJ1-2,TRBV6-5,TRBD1,TGTGCCAGCAGTTACGGACAGGCTAACTATGGCTACACCTTC,CASSYGQANYGYTF
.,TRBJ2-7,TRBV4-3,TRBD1,TGCGCCAGCAGCCAAGATGCCTCGGGACAGGGAACCTACGAGCAGTACTTC,CASSQDASGQGTYEQYF
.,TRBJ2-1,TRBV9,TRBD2,TGTGCCAGCAGCGTAGCTAGCGGGAGACCCTACAATGAGCAGTTCTTC,CASSVASGRPYNEQFF
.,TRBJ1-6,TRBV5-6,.,TGTGCCAGCACTTGGCGGGGGGGTCGGTCACCCCTCCACTTT,CASTWRGGRSPLHF
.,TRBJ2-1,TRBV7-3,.,TGTGCCAGCGGCCTTAGCAGGGTCAATGAGCAGTTCTTC,CASGLSRVNEQFF
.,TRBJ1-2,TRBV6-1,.,TGTGCCAGCAGTGAAGCGGGCAGGGGTGGCTACACCTTC,CASSEAGRGGYTF
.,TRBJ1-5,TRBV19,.,TGTGCCAGTAGTTCACAGGGTGCGGATCAGCCCCAGCATTTT,CASSSQGADQPQHF
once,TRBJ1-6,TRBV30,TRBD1,TGTGCCTGGATCCCAACAGGGGGCAGGTCACCCCTCCACTTT,CAWIPTGGRSPLHF
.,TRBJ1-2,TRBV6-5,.,TGTGCCAGCAGTTACTCTTTCAGAAACTATGGCTACACCTTC,CASSYSFRNYGYTF
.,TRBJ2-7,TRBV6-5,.,TGTGCCAGCAGTAGGGACTCCTCTAGAAACGAGCAGTACTTC,CASSRDSSRNEQYF
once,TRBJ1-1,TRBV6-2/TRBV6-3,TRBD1,TGTGCCAGCAGTTACCCCCAGGGGGTGCTAATGAACACTGAAGCTTTCTTT,CASSYPQGVLMNTEAFF
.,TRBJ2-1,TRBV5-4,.,TGTGCCAGCAGCATCCAGGGGTCCCATGAGCAGTTCTTC,CASSIQGSHEQFF
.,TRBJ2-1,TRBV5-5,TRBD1,TGTGCCAGCAGCAAGACAGGGGGCCCCCTAAATGAGCAGTTCTTC,CASSKTGGPLNEQFF
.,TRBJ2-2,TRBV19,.,TGTGCCAGTAGTACGGGGTGGGACACCGGGGAGCTGTTTTTT,CASSTGWDTGELFF
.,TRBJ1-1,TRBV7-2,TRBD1,TGTGCCAGCAGCTTAACGGACAGGGGAAACACTGAAGCTTTCTTT,CASSLTDRGNTEAFF
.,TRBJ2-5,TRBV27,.,TGTGCCAGCAGTTTATTAGGGGGTCTCCAAGAGACCCAGTACTTC,CASSLLGGLQETQYF
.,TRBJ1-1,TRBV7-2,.,TGTGCCAGCAGGTGGACAGAGAACACTGAAGCTTTCTTT,CASRWTENTEAFF
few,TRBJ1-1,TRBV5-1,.,TGCGCCAGCAGCTTGTGGTCATCGACGGGGAACACTGAAGCTTTCTTT,CASSLWSSTGNTEAFF
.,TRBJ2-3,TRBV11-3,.,TGTGCCAGCAGCTTTTCCCACAGGGACACCTGCACAGATACGCAGTATTTT,CASSFSHRDTCTDTQYF
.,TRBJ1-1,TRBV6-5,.,TGTGCCAGCAGTTACCGGGCGGGAGGTACTGAAGCTTTCTTT,CASSYRAGGTEAFF
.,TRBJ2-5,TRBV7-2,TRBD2,TGTGCCAGCAGCTCACCGGGACTAGCGGCCCAAGAGACCCAGTACTTC,CASSSPGLAAQETQYF
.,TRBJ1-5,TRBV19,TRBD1,TGTGCCAGTAGTACAAAAGGGACAGTAAATCAGCCCCAGCATTTT,CASSTKGTVNQPQHF
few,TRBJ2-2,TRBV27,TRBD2,TGTGCCAGCACACTAGCGGGAGGAGACACCGGGGAGCTGTTTTTT,CASTLAGGDTGELFF
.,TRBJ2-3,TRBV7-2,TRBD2,TGTGCCAGCCGGTTCCAGTCTGGCGGGAGGAACACAGATACGCAGTATTTT,CASRFQSGGRNTDTQYF
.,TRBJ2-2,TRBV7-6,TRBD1,TGTGCCAGCAGCGCGCAGGGGGCGCATGGCGGGGAGCTGTTTTTT,CASSAQGAHGGELFF